A single sample is the source of the 22 T cell receptor beta chains below, sequenced in a study of blood T cell repertoires in COVID-19. Method: immunoSEQ multiplex PCR; TCRdb's copy keeps in-frame clones and lacks some. The sample has 55,000 to 75,000 clones; about four fifths are singletons. The sequenced material came from peripheral blood. These receptors all come from a man older than 75 with COVID-19, enrolled during active disease.

The chain combines TRBV5-1 with TRBJ1-1; a possible D gene is TRBD1 (5 bases). The V end was cut by 2 bases, the J end by 2 bases, with 19 bases between. Germline CDR1 is SGHRS and CDR2 is YFSETQ. The CDR3 runs 17 residues. This CDR3 is CASSFSRQGGGNTEAFF. The DNA for the CDR3 is TGCGCCAGCAGCTTCTCTCGCCAGGGCGGGGGAAACACTGAAGCTTTCTTT.

The rearrangement links TRBV7-8 to TRBJ1-5, with D tentatively TRBD1 (6 bases). Germline V gene sequence: CDR1 SGHVS, CDR2 FQNEAQ. Deletions cut 5 bases from V and 0 bases from J, with 11 bases between. The CDR3 contains 15 residues. CDR3 in DNA: TGTGCCAGCAGCCGTGGACAGACTAGCAATCAGCCCCAGCATTTT. Its protein is CASSRGQTSNQPQHF. Based on the CDR3 plus reference TRBV7-8 and TRBJ1-5, the full variable domain is GAGVSQSPRYKVAKRGQDVALRCDPISGHVSLFWYQQALGQGPEFLTYFQNEAQLDKSGLPSDRFFAERPEGSVSTLKIQRTQQEDSAVYLCASSRGQTSNQPQHFGDGTRLSIL.

In this sample, this clone turned up a few times. The chain joins TRBV4-1 to TRBJ1-4, with TRBD1 matching over 7 bases. Per germline, CDR1 MGHRA and CDR2 YSYEKL. Trimming at V came to 4 bases and at J to 4 bases, leaving 6 bases not matched to a gene. The CDR3 is made up of 15 amino acids. The CDR3 loop reads CASSPGQARNEKLFF. CDR3 sequence (DNA): TGCGCCAGCAGCCCCGGACAGGCCCGTAATGAAAAACTGTTTTTT.

V usage is TRBV5-6 and J usage is TRBJ2-7, with no clear D. The V end lost 2 bases, the J end lost 3 bases, and 6 bases lay between the germline ends. The germline V gene has CDR1 SGHDT and CDR2 YYEEEE. The CDR3 length is 12 residues. CDR3 coding DNA: TGTGCCAGCAGCTTAACCGGCTACGAGCAGTACGTC. Amino acid sequence: CASSLTGYEQYV.

This clone was seen a few times. V is TRBV9 and J is TRBJ1-3; 7 bases align to TRBD1. The CDR3 contains 16 residues. Unmatched junction bases numbered 5, after V lost 2 bases and J lost 0 bases. Germline V CDR1 and CDR2: SGDLS, YYNGEE. This CDR3 is CASSVSTGASGNTIYF. Written as DNA, the CDR3 is TGTGCCAGCAGCGTTTCTACAGGGGCCTCTGGAAACACCATATATTTT.

The chain has TRBV3-1 (or the pseudogene TRBV3-2) and TRBJ1-1; D is possibly TRBD1 (5 bases). This CDR3 has 14 residues. Trimming took 3 bases from V and 1 from J, leaving 9 bases between them. The V gene's germline CDR1 is LGHDT and CDR2 YNNKEL (reference sequence). CDR3 coding DNA: TGTGCCAGCAGCCAGATGGACACGAACACTGAAGCTTTCTTT. Translation: CASSQMDTNTEAFF.

The chain has TRBV11-2 and TRBJ1-2; 7 bases fit TRBD1. The CDR3 is 18 amino acids. Germline V gives CDR1 SGHAT, CDR2 FQNNGV. V lost 5 bases and J lost 8; bases outside the gene matches: 23. CDR3 residues: CASSSYGTAALRYNGYTF. The CDR3 DNA is TGTGCCAGCAGCAGCTACGGGACAGCGGCACTCAGGTATAACGGCTACACCTTC.

The chain employs TRBV6-5 and TRBJ1-2; the match to TRBD1 covers 7 bases. The CDR3 is 14 residues long. Germline V lookup: CDR1 MNHEY, CDR2 SVGAGI. Trimming cost V 6 bases and J 8 bases; bases outside gene matches: 12. Here the CDR3 DNA reads TGTGCCAGCAGGGGGCATCAGGGGGTAGGAGGCTACACCTTC. Protein product: CASRGHQGVGGYTF.

This chain links TRBV30 with TRBJ1-6; no reliable D call. V lost 4 bases and J lost 0, with 10 bases in between. This CDR3 contains 15 residues. In germline, CDR1 is GTSNPN, CDR2 SVGIG (reference sequence). The CDR3 region has the DNA TGTGCCTGGAAGGGAGTGAGCTCCTATAATTCACCCCTCCACTTT. Translating it yields CAWKGVSSYNSPLHF.

V gene TRBV18 combines with J gene TRBJ1-1, with D unresolved. The ends were cut back, 1 base at V and 1 base at J, with 10 bases in the middle. Per the germline V gene, CDR1 is KGHSH and CDR2 is LQKENI. The CDR3 sequence is 15 residues long. The CDR3 is CASSPQSGRNTEAFF. The CDR3 nucleotides are TGTGCCAGCTCACCACAGTCGGGGAGGAACACTGAAGCTTTCTTT.

The J gene is TRBJ2-5, the V gene TRBV7-2; 12 bases are shared with TRBD2. V shed 1 base and J 4 bases; nucleotides not matched to a gene: 1. From germline, CDR1 is SGHTA and CDR2 FQGNSA. The CDR3 is made up of 15 amino acids. The chain's CDR3 is CASSLVLAGGETQYF. DNA for the CDR3: TGTGCCAGCAGCTTAGTACTAGCGGGAGGAGAGACCCAGTACTTC. Complete variable domain (other parts from reference TRBV7-2 and TRBJ2-5): GAGVSQSPSNKVTEKGKDVELRCDPISGHTALYWYRQSLGQGLEFLIYFQGNSAPDKSGLPSDRFSAERTGGSVSTLTIQRTQQEDSAVYLCASSLVLAGGETQYFGPGTRLLVL.

The chain joins TRBV28 to TRBJ1-1; possibly TRBD1 for D (6 bases). Germline V lookup: CDR1 MDHEN, CDR2 SYDVKM. CDR3 length equals 18 residues. Trimming pared 1 base from V and 3 bases from J, leaving 21 bases between. In DNA form, the CDR3 reads TGTGCCAGCAGTTTATCCGGCAGGGGCCGGACCCGAGACACTGAAGCTTTCTTT. Amino acids: CASSLSGRGRTRDTEAFF.

As DNA, the CDR3 is TGTGCCAGCAGCAAGCCGACAGGGGGCGTCGGACCAATTCAGCCCCAGCATTTT. Residues: CASSKPTGGVGPIQPQHF. This chain uses TRBV7-2 with TRBJ1-5, with TRBD1 identical over 10 bases. Losses at the gene ends were 5 bases for V and 6 bases for J; bases not matched to a gene: 16. Germline loops: CDR1 SGHTA, CDR2 FQGNSA. The CDR3 covers 18 residues. The whole variable domain, filled in from reference TRBV7-2 and TRBJ1-5, reads GAGVSQSPSNKVTEKGKDVELRCDPISGHTALYWYRQSLGQGLEFLIYFQGNSAPDKSGLPSDRFSAERTGGSVSTLTIQRTQQEDSAVYLCASSKPTGGVGPIQPQHFGDGTRLSIL.

This chain uses TRBV10-1 with TRBJ2-3, with D possibly TRBD2 on 6 matching bases. Germline CDR1 and CDR2: WNHNN and SYGVQD (reference sequence). V lost 6 bases and J 6 bases, leaving 13 bases between the germline ends. This CDR3 has 13 residues. The CDR3 region is CASRGGPGDTQYF. In nucleotides, the CDR3 is TGCGCCAGCAGGGGGGGACCCGGCGATACGCAGTATTTT.

This clone appeared a few times. The rearrangement links TRBV28 to TRBJ1-5; D may be TRBD1 (5 bases). The CDR3 is made up of 16 amino acids. V lost 2 bases, J lost 2 bases, and 13 bases lay in between. Germline values: CDR1 MDHEN, CDR2 SYDVKM. For the CDR3, the DNA is TGTGCCAGCAGTTTACCCGGGGGGTTAGGCAATCAGCCCCAGCATTTT. Translating gives CASSLPGGLGNQPQHF. The full variable domain, its missing parts supplied by reference TRBV28 and TRBJ1-5, is DVKVTQSSRYLVKRTGEKVFLECVQDMDHENMFWYRQDPGLGLRLIYFSYDVKMKEKGDIPEGYSVSREKKERFSLILESASTNQTSMYLCASSLPGGLGNQPQHFGDGTRLSIL.

The V gene is TRBV10-3, the J gene TRBJ1-2, with a tentative D call TRBD1 (6 bases). Per the germline V gene, CDR1 is ENHRY and CDR2 is SYGVKD. The CDR3 runs to 15 residues. V was cut by 0 bases and J by 7 bases, with 15 bases left in between. The CDR3 bases are TGTGCCATCAGTGAGTCTCGGCCAGGGGAGGGTGGCTACACCTTC. It codes for CAISESRPGEGGYTF.

This clone was seen only a few times. This chain links TRBV18 with TRBJ1-4; 7 nucleotides match TRBD1. Germline CDR1 and CDR2: KGHSH and LQKENI. CDR3 length: 15 residues. V was pared by 1 base and J by 4 bases, with 3 bases of the junction left unmatched. The CDR3 loop is CASSPRTGDNEKLFF. Written as DNA, the CDR3 is TGTGCCAGCTCACCACGGACAGGAGATAATGAAAAACTGTTTTTT.

In this sample, this clone turned up a few times. This chain links TRBV6-2 or TRBV6-3 with TRBJ2-5; D might be TRBD1 (6 bases). Germline V gives CDR1 MNHEY, CDR2 SVGEGT. The CDR3 covers 17 residues. V lost 2 bases, J lost 0 bases, and 16 bases lay in between. The CDR3 DNA reads as TGTGCCAGCAGTTACCCCGACCCTACAGGGTACCAAGAGACCCAGTACTTC. Amino acids: CASSYPDPTGYQETQYF.

The sample holds one count of this clone. The chain has TRBV11-3 and TRBJ2-2; D possibly corresponds to TRBD1 (6 bases). The CDR3 extends over 13 amino acids. Per germline, CDR1 SGHNT and CDR2 YENEEA. V shed 8 bases and J shed 2 bases, with 9 bases lying between them. The CDR3 loop reads CASAQGNTGELFF. The CDR3 DNA is TGTGCCAGCGCACAGGGTAACACCGGGGAGCTGTTTTTT. The whole variable domain, filled in from reference TRBV11-3 and TRBJ2-2, reads EAGVVQSPRYKIIEKKQPVAFWCNPISGHNTLYWYLQNLGQGPELLIRYENEEAVDDSQLPKDRFSAERLKGVDSTLKIQPAELGDSAVYLCASAQGNTGELFFGEGSRLTVL.

The rearrangement links TRBV10-1 to TRBJ1-2; perhaps TRBD1 as D (5 bases). This CDR3 is 18 amino acids long. Germline V gene data show CDR1 as WNHNN and CDR2 as SYGVQD (reference sequence). V lost 0 bases, J lost 4 bases, and 21 bases lay in between. The CDR3 protein is CASSESRRATGRFYGYTF. The CDR3 region has the DNA TGCGCCAGCAGTGAGTCAAGACGCGCAACAGGAAGGTTCTATGGCTACACCTTC.

This clone was detected only once. The chain recombines TRBV3-1 (or the pseudogene TRBV3-2) with TRBJ1-6; maybe TRBD1 (6 bases). V lost 3 bases to trimming and J lost 2 bases, with 8 bases between them. The CDR3 contains 15 residues. CDR1 and CDR2 from the germline V gene are LGHDT and YNNKEL (reference sequence). CDR3 bases: TGTGCCAGCAGCCAGAGGGGGACCTATAATTCACCCCTCCACTTT. This gives the protein CASSQRGTYNSPLHF.

This chain joins TRBV19 and TRBJ1-2; D is perhaps TRBD1 (5 bases). Looked up from germline, CDR1 is LNHDA and CDR2 is SQIVND (reference sequence). The ends were cut back, 9 bases at V and 4 bases at J, with 15 bases in the middle. The CDR3 covers 13 residues. This CDR3 is CASRRGLSYGYTF. As DNA, the CDR3 is TGTGCCAGCCGGAGGGGTTTATCCTATGGCTACACCTTC.